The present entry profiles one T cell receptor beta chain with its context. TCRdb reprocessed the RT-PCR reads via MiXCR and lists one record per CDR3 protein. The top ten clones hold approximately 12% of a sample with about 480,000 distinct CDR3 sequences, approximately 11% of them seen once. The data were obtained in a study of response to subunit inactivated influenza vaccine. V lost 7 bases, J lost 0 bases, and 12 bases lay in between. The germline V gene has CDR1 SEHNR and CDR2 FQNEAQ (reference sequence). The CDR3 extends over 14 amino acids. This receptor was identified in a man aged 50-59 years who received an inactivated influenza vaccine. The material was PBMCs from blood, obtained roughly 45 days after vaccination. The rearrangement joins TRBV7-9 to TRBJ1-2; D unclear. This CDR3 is CASTDSQTNYGYTF. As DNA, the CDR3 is TGTGCCAGCACGGATAGCCAAACTAACTATGGCTACACCTTC.